The 30 T cell receptor beta chains below come from one sample, sequenced in a study of blood T cell repertoires in COVID-19. Assay used: immunoSEQ multiplex PCR; TCRdb lists only in-frame clones, some missing. The data hold some 700,000 clones, with about nine tenths observed a single time. The specimen was peripheral blood. These receptors came from a woman between 18 and 29 years old with acute or convalescent COVID-19.

The gene calls are TRBV24-1 and TRBJ2-2; TRBD2 might be the D (6 bases). The CDR3 is 12 amino acids. V was shortened by 8 bases and J by 5 bases, with 8 bases between the two germline ends. Germline V gives CDR1 KGHDR, CDR2 SFDVKD. The CDR3 spells CATTGGTGELFF. CDR3 bases: TGTGCCACCACCGGAGGGACCGGGGAGCTGTTTTTT.

The rearrangement joins TRBV19 to TRBJ2-7; D call uncertain. Trimming took off 4 bases at V and 4 bases at J, with 11 bases between the two ends. Germline lookup yields CDR1 LNHDA and CDR2 SQIVND (reference sequence). This CDR3 comprises 13 residues. Written as DNA, the CDR3 is TGTGCCAGTAGTACCGAGTCAGGTTACGAGCAGTACTTC. It translates to CASSTESGYEQYF.

The chain couples TRBV3-1 (or the pseudogene TRBV3-2) to TRBJ1-6; D is ambiguous. V gave up 0 bases and J gave up 0 bases, with 6 bases separating them. CDR1 LGHDT and CDR2 YNNKEL come from the germline V gene (reference sequence). This CDR3 is 16 amino acids long. The CDR3 nucleotides read TGTGCCAGCAGCCAAGAGGGGAGCTCCTATAATTCACCCCTCCACTTT. Its protein product is CASSQEGSSYNSPLHF.

This clone was seen just once. This rearrangement joins TRBV9 to TRBJ2-7; no firm D call. The germline V gene has CDR1 SGDLS and CDR2 YYNGEE. The germline V and J ends were trimmed by 0 bases and 0 bases, with 10 bases remaining between them. The CDR3 loop spans 15 amino acids. Here the CDR3 reads CASSVGAPSSYEQYF. The CDR3 DNA reads TGTGCCAGCAGCGTAGGTGCACCGAGCTCCTACGAGCAGTACTTC.

Concerning this clone itself: Different DNA sequences within this sample yield the same CDR3. The chain couples TRBV6-5 to TRBJ1-2, with D perhaps matching TRBD1 (6 bases). CDR3 length equals 13 residues. In germline, CDR1 is MNHEY, CDR2 SVGAGI. Trimming removed 2 bases from V and 5 bases from J, with 9 bases in between. CDR3 loop: CASSYGQIYGYTF. Here the CDR3 DNA reads TGTGCCAGCAGTTACGGACAGATATATGGCTACACCTTC.

This clone was counted a few times. J is TRBJ2-3 and V is TRBV2; 9 positions match TRBD2. J gave up 8 bases and V 8 bases, and 11 bases lay outside the gene matches. CDR3 length: 14 residues. Germline V lookup: CDR1 SNHLY, CDR2 FYNNEI. This chain's CDR3 is CASSPTSGRGTQYF. The CDR3 coding sequence is TGTGCCAGCTCCCCGACTAGCGGAAGAGGTACGCAGTATTTT. The whole variable domain, remainder taken from reference TRBV2 and TRBJ2-3, is EPEVTQTPSHQVTQMGQEVILRCVPISNHLYFYWYRQILGQKVEFLVSFYNNEISEKSEIFDDQFSVERPDGSNFTLKIRSTKLEDSAMYFCASSPTSGRGTQYFGPGTRLTVL.

This chain links TRBV19 with TRBJ2-1; 8 bases fit TRBD2. V dropped 5 bases and J dropped 13; count of bases not matched to a gene: 13. Germline lookup yields CDR1 LNHDA and CDR2 SQIVND (reference sequence). This CDR3 has 14 residues. CDR3 protein: CASSRGGGRIEQFF. The CDR3 DNA reads as TGTGCCAGTAGTCGAGGCGGGGGGAGAATTGAACAGTTCTTC.

The chain employs TRBV6-5 and TRBJ1-2; 10 positions match TRBD1. This CDR3 contains 16 residues. The germline V gene has CDR1 MNHEY and CDR2 SVGAGI. Germline trimming cut 0 bases from V and 2 bases from J; bases unmatched to any gene: 3. The CDR3 bases are TGTGCCAGCAGTTACTCGGGACAGGGGAAGAACTATGGCTACACCTTC. Translation gives CASSYSGQGKNYGYTF.

This chain uses TRBV5-1 with TRBJ1-5; a possible D gene is TRBD1 (5 bases). Between the trimmed V and J ends, which lost 4 bases and 3 bases, there was a span of 17 bases. Looked up from germline, CDR1 is SGHRS and CDR2 is YFSETQ. This CDR3 comprises 16 residues. CDR3 nucleotides: TGCGCCAGCAGCCCGGTTGGCAGGGCGTACAATCAGCCCCAGCATTTT. Protein sequence: CASSPVGRAYNQPQHF.

The chain uses TRBV2 and TRBJ2-7; 8 positions agree with TRBD1. Germline loops: CDR1 SNHLY, CDR2 FYNNEI. After removal of 6 bases from V and 4 bases from J, the junction contained 11 bases not matched to a gene. The CDR3 is 15 amino acids. CDR3 loop: CASSPLAGGYYEQYF. CDR3 coding DNA: TGTGCCAGCAGCCCCTTGGCAGGGGGCTATTACGAGCAGTACTTC.

The J gene is TRBJ1-4, the V gene TRBV29-1, with D unresolved. There are 15 residues in the CDR3. Germline loops: CDR1 SQVTM, CDR2 ANQGSEA. V lost 7 bases and J lost 4, with 19 bases in between. CDR3 sequence (DNA): TGCAGCGCTGGTGGAGGAAGTGTGGGTAATGAAAAACTGTTTTTT. The encoded protein is CSAGGGSVGNEKLFF.

The chain uses TRBV29-1 and TRBJ1-1; no firm D call. Germline V gives CDR1 SQVTM, CDR2 ANQGSEA. V lost 4 bases, J lost 4 bases, and 7 bases lay in between. CDR3 length equals 11 residues. This CDR3 is CSVATGTEAFF. The CDR3, as DNA: TGCAGCGTTGCAACGGGCACTGAAGCTTTCTTT.

A single count supports this clone. This rearrangement joins TRBV7-2 to TRBJ1-6, with D uncertain. The germline V gene has CDR1 SGHTA and CDR2 FQGNSA. V lost 3 bases and J 8 bases, leaving 8 bases between the germline ends. CDR3 length equals 13 residues. The DNA of the CDR3 is TGTGCCAGCAGCTTTATGAGGGATTCACCCCTCCACTTT. It codes for CASSFMRDSPLHF.

The gene calls are TRBV7-3 and TRBJ1-1; D call uncertain. Germline CDR1 reads SGHTA; CDR2 reads FQGTGA. The CDR3 has 11 amino acids. Between the trimmed V and J ends, which lost 4 bases and 6 bases, there was a span of 6 bases. DNA for the CDR3: TGTGCCAGCAGCTCCGGAGCTGAAGCTTTCTTT. Amino acid sequence: CASSSGAEAFF.

Of note for this clone: One end of the junction does not line up with germline, which may come from a read error. CDR3 sequence (DNA): TGTGCCAGCAGCTTTGGACAGGGGGCAGGGGATACACAGTATTTT. This codes for CASSFGQGAGDTQYF. This sequence joins TRBV5-8 and TRBJ2-3; 11 bases are a match to TRBD1. The germline V gene has CDR1 SGHTS and CDR2 YDEGEE. The CDR3 length is 15 residues.

The V gene is TRBV3-1 (or the pseudogene TRBV3-2), the J gene TRBJ2-1; 11 nucleotides line up with TRBD1. The CDR3 has 16 amino acids. Germline V gene sequence: CDR1 LGHDT, CDR2 YNNKEL (reference sequence). V was clipped by 1 base and J by 5 bases; unmatched bases: 4. Here the CDR3 reads CASSQVPGQGDNEQFF. The CDR3 DNA follows: TGTGCCAGCAGCCAAGTTCCGGGACAGGGGGACAATGAGCAGTTCTTC.

This chain uses TRBV5-1 with TRBJ1-2; D ambiguous. Between the trimmed V and J ends, which lost 4 bases and 7 bases, there was a span of 11 bases. The germline V gene encodes CDR1 SGHRS and CDR2 YFSETQ. CDR3 length: 12 amino acids. CDR3 protein: CASSATTRGYTF. CDR3 nucleotide sequence: TGCGCCAGCAGCGCGACGACTCGTGGCTACACCTTC.

The gene calls are TRBV2 and TRBJ2-7, with TRBD2 matching 7 bases. This CDR3 has 15 amino acids. Losses at the gene ends were 3 bases for V and 3 bases for J; bases not matched to a gene: 8. Germline V CDR1 and CDR2: SNHLY, FYNNEI. The CDR3 loop reads CASSETGTTYYEQYF. The DNA of the CDR3 is TGTGCCAGCAGTGAGACCGGGACTACCTACTACGAGCAGTACTTC. The full variable domain, in which reference TRBV2 and TRBJ2-7 provide the parts outside the CDR3, is EPEVTQTPSHQVTQMGQEVILRCVPISNHLYFYWYRQILGQKVEFLVSFYNNEISEKSEIFDDQFSVERPDGSNFTLKIRSTKLEDSAMYFCASSETGTTYYEQYFGPGTRLTVT.

This clone was detected only a few times. This sequence joins TRBV6-2 or TRBV6-3 and TRBJ2-1; the match to TRBD1 covers 12 bases. Germline CDR1 and CDR2: MNHEY and SVGEGT. CDR3 size: 15 residues. The J segment lost 8 bases and the V segment lost 0 bases, leaving 2 bases of the junction unmatched. As DNA, the CDR3 is TGTGCCAGCAGTTACTCGGGGACAGGGGGCTATGAGCAGTTCTTC. This translates into CASSYSGTGGYEQFF.

The genes are TRBV9 and TRBJ2-2; TRBD2 aligns across 10 bases. Per the germline V gene, CDR1 is SGDLS and CDR2 is YYNGEE. The junction had 5 bases not matched to a gene; V was cut back by 0 bases and J by 0 bases. The CDR3 is made up of 18 amino acids. Here the CDR3 reads CASSVELAGGANTGELFF. In nucleotides, the CDR3 is TGTGCCAGCAGCGTAGAGTTAGCGGGGGGAGCGAACACCGGGGAGCTGTTTTTT.

CDR3 nucleotide sequence: TGTGCCAGCAGCGTATCCCAGGGCGACTCTGGAAACACCATATATTTT. It specifies CASSVSQGDSGNTIYF. The rearrangement uses TRBV9 and TRBJ1-3; TRBD1 is a possible D gene (5 bases). The V gene's germline CDR1 is SGDLS and CDR2 YYNGEE. V was clipped by 1 base and J by 0 bases, with 11 bases between them. This CDR3 region has 16 residues.

The CDR3 sequence: CASSLLSGNEKLFF. In DNA form, the CDR3 reads TGTGCCAGCAGCTTACTCTCAGGCAATGAAAAACTGTTTTTT. V usage is TRBV7-2 and J usage is TRBJ1-4; no clear D gene. This CDR3 is built from 14 residues. Germline-derived CDR1 and CDR2 are SGHTA and FQGNSA. Trimming removed 2 bases at V and 5 bases at J, with 9 bases between.

This sequence joins TRBV6-5 and TRBJ2-6, with D maybe TRBD2 (5 bases). CDR3 length: 16 residues. The germline V and J ends were trimmed by 0 bases and 2 bases, with 8 bases remaining between them. CDR1 and CDR2 (germline): MNHEY, SVGAGI. CDR3 in DNA: TGTGCCAGCAGTTACTCACGGAGGACTGGGGCCAACGTCCTGACTTTC. This gives the protein CASSYSRRTGANVLTF.

V usage is TRBV3-1 (or the pseudogene TRBV3-2) and J usage is TRBJ2-7; 8 positions match TRBD2. Germline V gene sequence: CDR1 LGHDT, CDR2 YNNKEL (reference sequence). V was clipped by 3 bases and J by 0 bases; unmatched bases: 7. The CDR3 covers 16 residues. The CDR3 protein is CASSHGGGKVSYEQYF. As DNA, the CDR3 is TGTGCCAGCAGCCATGGCGGGGGGAAAGTCTCCTACGAGCAGTACTTC.

The chain combines TRBV3-1 (or the pseudogene TRBV3-2) with TRBJ1-3; 8 bases agree with TRBD1. CDR1 is LGHDT, CDR2 YNNKEL, per germline (reference sequence). Trimming took 1 base from V and 0 from J; bases not matched to a gene: 2. The CDR3 is 16 residues long. Written as DNA, the CDR3 is TGTGCCAGCAGCCAAGGACAGGGGAGCTCTGGAAACACCATATATTTT. It yields the protein CASSQGQGSSGNTIYF.

The rearrangement links TRBV7-2 to TRBJ2-5; D is undetermined. CDR3 length equals 13 residues. The germline V gene encodes CDR1 SGHTA and CDR2 FQGNSA. Trimming cost V 5 bases and J 1 base, with 8 bases left between them. DNA for the CDR3: TGTGCCAGCAGCGGTGGGCTCCAAGAGACCCAGTACTTC. Its protein is CASSGGLQETQYF.

V gene TRBV29-1 combines with J gene TRBJ1-5; D ambiguous. CDR3 size: 13 residues. V lost 6 bases and J 1 base, leaving 10 bases between the germline ends. The germline CDR1 and CDR2 sequences are SQVTM and ANQGSEA. DNA of the CDR3: TGCAGCGTCCTCCCGGGGAGCAATCAGCCCCAGCATTTT. Translating gives CSVLPGSNQPQHF.

As to this clone: This sample includes further DNA sequences coding for the same CDR3. The chain employs TRBV29-1 and TRBJ1-5, with 7 bases matching TRBD1. V gave up 4 bases and J gave up 6 bases; unmatched junction bases: 3. Germline V gene sequence: CDR1 SQVTM, CDR2 ANQGSEA. The CDR3 extends over 12 amino acids. The CDR3 nucleotides read TGCAGCGTTGGACAGGGTGGTCAGCCCCAGCATTTT. Translation: CSVGQGGQPQHF.

The V gene is TRBV5-1, the J gene TRBJ1-2; 9 bases agree with TRBD1. Trimming cost V 0 bases and J 4 bases; bases outside gene matches: 7. Germline V CDR1 and CDR2: SGHRS, YFSETQ. The CDR3 spans 16 residues. The CDR3 here is CASSLAGQGIGYGYTF. The DNA of the CDR3 is TGCGCCAGCAGCTTGGCGGGACAGGGAATTGGCTATGGCTACACCTTC. Complete variable domain (other parts from reference TRBV5-1 and TRBJ1-2): KAGVTQTPRYLIKTRGQQVTLSCSPISGHRSVSWYQQTPGQGLQFLFEYFSETQRNKGNFPGRFSGRQFSNSRSEMNVSTLELGDSALYLCASSLAGQGIGYGYTFGSGTRLTVV.

The V call is TRBV27, the J call TRBJ1-2; D is unclear. Germline CDR1 MNHEY, CDR2 SMNVEV (reference sequence). Trimming removed 6 bases at V and 0 bases at J, with 11 bases between. CDR3 length: 14 residues. The CDR3 sequence: CASSPGISNYGYTF. Here the CDR3 DNA reads TGTGCCAGCAGCCCCGGGATTTCTAACTATGGCTACACCTTC.